This TCR beta chain emerged from a study of cytotoxic CD8 clonotypes in ibrutinib-treated CLL. Study-wide background: Overall, some 24 responses were partial and 2 complete; following median 68 months, about 14 patients stayed remitted and around twelve progressed.

The CDR3 length is 11 residues. The germline CDR1 and CDR2 sequences are SNHLY and FYNNEI. Trimming took off 3 bases at V and 9 bases at J, with 6 bases between the two ends. Whole-study findings and limits: Clonality measured at baseline exceeded age-matched healthy donors, tracking circulating CD8+ T-cell counts. Sustained-remission and progressing patients diverged in sampling times. Ibrutinib response saw clonality rise, and progression saw it return toward baseline.

The table came from immunoSEQ multiplex PCR; TCRdb's copy has only in-frame clones and leaves some out. The data hold about 140,000 clones, with 80% observed a single time. About this clone: Antigen unknown.

The specimen was PBMCs, collected after 36 months of ibrutinib treatment. The source of this sequence is a human donor with chronic lymphocytic leukemia. The chain recombines TRBV2 with TRBJ2-1; D not resolved. The DNA of the CDR3 is TGTGCCAGCAGTGAGCAGGTTGAGCAGTTCTTC. This codes for CASSEQVEQFF.